The entry below describes one TCR beta chain. What it binds is unknown. The germline gene is not matched at one end of the junction; a read error may be the cause. The CDR3 sequence is 16 residues long. The V gene's germline CDR1 is SGHRS and CDR2 YFSETQ. The data were obtained in a study of circulating and synovial CD4+ cells in juvenile arthritis. Study-level findings and limits: CPL versus bulk CD4 samples: T cell genome counts differed by at least an order of magnitude.

This table comes from immunoSEQ multiplex PCR, and its TCRdb copy is limited to in-frame clones, with some not included. The profile covers some 14,000 clones, with approximately 80% appearing a single time and about 3.6% taken by the ten largest. The source of this sequence is a human patient with juvenile idiopathic arthritis. Some clones in this sample may be carry-over from other donors' samples. The rearrangement links TRBV5-1 to TRBJ2-3, with no clear D. Sequencing used CD4+ T cells from synovial fluid. The CDR3, as DNA: TGCGCCAGCAGCTTGGCCTTGGTCCCGGCTGGAGATACGCATTATTTT. Protein: CASSLALVPAGDTHYF.